One and the same sample provided the 13 T cell receptor beta chains below, sequenced in a study of CD8 T cells in ankylosing spondylitis. Regarding the study as a whole: Characteristic, it appeared, of ankylosing spondylitis blood was a TCR beta motif of about eight highly homologous variants.

Their target antigens are unknown. TCRdb called the 5' RACE reads again in MiXCR, with one record for every CDR3 protein. The table shows roughly 220,000 distinct CDR3 sequences, with approximately 20% occurring only once. What was sequenced was blood, either unsorted or a sorted T cell fraction (not recorded which). Receptors originate from a male donor with ankylosing spondylitis.

There are a few counts of this clonotype. The rearrangement uses TRBV6-4 and TRBJ2-2; the D is unclear. CDR1 and CDR2 from the germline V gene are MRHNA and SNTAGT. This CDR3 has 15 residues. Trimming removed 0 bases at V and 3 bases at J, with 8 bases between. The CDR3 DNA reads TGTGCCAGCAGTGACTCGATGGCGGACACCGGGGAGCTGTTTTTT. Its translation: CASSDSMADTGELFF.

The chain combines TRBV5-6 with TRBJ1-1; TRBD1 might be the D (5 bases). V lost 0 bases and J 10 bases, leaving 10 bases between the germline ends. The germline gives CDR1 SGHDT, CDR2 YYEEEE. The CDR3 length is 12 residues. The CDR3 nucleotides are TGTGCCAGCAGCTTGGAGGCAGGGACAGCTTTCTTT. This gives the protein CASSLEAGTAFF.

This clonotype was recorded a few times. The CDR3 nucleotides read TGTGCCAGCAAGGGGTCTTCTAACTACGAGCAGTACTTC. Translating it yields CASKGSSNYEQYF. The chain links TRBV2 to TRBJ2-7; D might be TRBD1 (5 bases). Germline V gives CDR1 SNHLY, CDR2 FYNNEI. The CDR3 extends over 13 amino acids. Trimming removed 7 bases at V and 3 bases at J, with 13 bases between.

V usage is TRBV2 and J usage is TRBJ1-2; 9 positions match TRBD1. The CDR3 is 13 amino acids. The germline V gene has CDR1 SNHLY and CDR2 FYNNEI. V dropped 6 bases and J dropped 4; count of bases not matched to a gene: 3. The CDR3 DNA sequence: TGTGCCAGCAGGCTGACAGGGGGCTATGGCTACACCTTC. It encodes CASRLTGGYGYTF.

This clonotype was detected only a few times. The V call is TRBV7-6, the J call TRBJ2-7; a possible D gene is TRBD2 (5 bases). Trimming took off 6 bases at V and 6 bases at J, with 12 bases between the two ends. CDR1 and CDR2 from the germline V gene are SGHVS and FNYEAQ. This CDR3 contains 12 residues. The DNA of the CDR3 is TGTGCCAGCAGGAGCGGCAGTGGCGAGCAGTACTTC. This translates into CASRSGSGEQYF. The entire variable domain, with the rest obtained from reference TRBV7-6 and TRBJ2-7, is as follows: GAGVSQSPRYKVTKRGQDVALRCDPISGHVSLYWYRQALGQGPEFLTYFNYEAQQDKSGLPNDRFSAERPEGSISTLTIQRTEQRDSAMYRCASRSGSGEQYFGPGTRLTVT.

This clonotype has a handful of counts. The chain recombines TRBV6-5 with TRBJ2-2; D is ambiguous. Looked up from germline, CDR1 is MNHEY and CDR2 is SVGAGI. CDR3 size: 14 residues. V dropped 3 bases and J dropped 2 bases, with 7 bases sitting between them. The CDR3: CASSYYDNTGELFF. In nucleotides, the CDR3 is TGTGCCAGCAGTTATTACGACAACACCGGGGAGCTGTTTTTT.

This clonotype has a handful of counts. The rearrangement joins TRBV6-1 to TRBJ2-2; tentatively, D is TRBD2 (7 bases). Germline loops: CDR1 MNHNS, CDR2 SASEGT. The CDR3 spans 16 residues. Trimming cost V 8 bases and J 0 bases, with 16 bases left between them. The CDR3 coding sequence is TGTGCCAGCCGGGCAGCGGGACACCCGAACACCGGGGAGCTGTTTTTT. It yields the protein CASRAAGHPNTGELFF.

This clonotype has only a few counts. The chain uses TRBV6-1 and TRBJ1-1; D may be TRBD1 (5 bases). Germline values: CDR1 MNHNS, CDR2 SASEGT. This CDR3 is built from 14 residues. Trimming removed 7 bases at V and 4 bases at J, with 16 bases between. The CDR3 nucleotides are TGTGCCAGCACCACGGGGGTCGAGGGCACTGAAGCTTTCTTT. The encoded protein is CASTTGVEGTEAFF.

This chain uses TRBV27 with TRBJ2-7; no firm D call. This CDR3 has 14 residues. Deletions cut 0 bases from V and 1 base from J, with 7 bases between. The germline V gene encodes CDR1 MNHEY and CDR2 SMNVEV (reference sequence). CDR3 bases: TGTGCCAGCAGTTTATCCCTGGATTCCTACGAGCAGTACTTC. Its protein product is CASSLSLDSYEQYF.

The sample holds a few counts of this clonotype. The rearrangement joins TRBV2 to TRBJ2-7; TRBD2 aligns across 11 bases. CDR1 and CDR2 (germline): SNHLY, FYNNEI. V lost 6 bases and J lost 2; bases outside the gene matches: 3. The CDR3 spans 14 residues. For the CDR3, the DNA is TGTGCCAGCAGACCGACTAGCGGGGCCTACGAGCAGTACTTC. Its translation is CASRPTSGAYEQYF.

The chain recombines TRBV5-1 with TRBJ2-1; TRBD1 matches at 9 bases. Germline V gives CDR1 SGHRS, CDR2 YFSETQ. This CDR3 spans 17 amino acids. J gave up 2 bases and V 0 bases, and 6 bases lay outside the gene matches. CDR3 DNA sequence: TGCGCCAGCAGCTTGGGAACAGGGGGCCCCACCTACAATGAGCAGTTCTTC. It is translated as CASSLGTGGPTYNEQFF.

This chain joins TRBV5-1 and TRBJ2-7, with TRBD1 matching over 9 bases. The CDR3 totals 15 residues. The junction had 3 bases not matched to a gene; V was cut back by 0 bases and J by 2 bases. The germline V gene has CDR1 SGHRS and CDR2 YFSETQ. The CDR3 reads CASSLAGQGTYEQYF. CDR3 DNA sequence: TGCGCCAGCAGCTTGGCGGGACAGGGAACCTACGAGCAGTACTTC.

This sequence joins TRBV7-6 and TRBJ2-5, with 8 bases identical to TRBD1. Germline V lookup: CDR1 SGHVS, CDR2 FNYEAQ. This CDR3 comprises 15 residues. Unmatched junction bases numbered 10, after V lost 5 bases and J lost 5 bases. Here the CDR3 DNA reads TGTGCCAGCAGCCGCATTCAGGGGGCGTTTGAGACCCAGTACTTC. This gives the protein CASSRIQGAFETQYF.